The source of this T cell receptor beta chain is a study of T cell clonotyping in hematopoietic cell transplantation. Study results and caveats: Recipient TCR diversity dropped after transplant; expanded clonotypes rose from day 30 to 180. At the given depth, recipient repertoires were over 97% de novo clonotypes.

Time point meaning: recipient sample about 28 days before transplant, after cytoreduction. Recipients were bled about 28 days pretransplant and at posttransplant days 30, 100, 180. The V and J ends lost 4 bases and 2 bases respectively, with 17 bases between them. This CDR3 has 16 residues. CDR1 is LNHDA and CDR2 is SQIVND in the germline V gene (reference sequence). Clones were sequenced by immunoSEQ multiplex PCR, and TCRdb holds only the in-frame ones, with some missing. The sample carries 6,000 to 8,000 clones, 70% to 90% recorded once. A word on this clone: What it recognizes is unknown.

This sample comprised peripheral blood mononuclear cells, obtained before stem cell transplant. This rearrangement joins TRBV19 to TRBJ1-1; D is uncertain. This clonotype originated in a man aged 60 to 69 with acute myeloid leukemia. Some clones in this sample may be carry-over from other donors' samples. The CDR3 here is CASSNHYRALNTEAFF. The CDR3 DNA reads TGTGCCAGTAGTAATCACTACCGGGCCCTCAACACTGAAGCTTTCTTT.